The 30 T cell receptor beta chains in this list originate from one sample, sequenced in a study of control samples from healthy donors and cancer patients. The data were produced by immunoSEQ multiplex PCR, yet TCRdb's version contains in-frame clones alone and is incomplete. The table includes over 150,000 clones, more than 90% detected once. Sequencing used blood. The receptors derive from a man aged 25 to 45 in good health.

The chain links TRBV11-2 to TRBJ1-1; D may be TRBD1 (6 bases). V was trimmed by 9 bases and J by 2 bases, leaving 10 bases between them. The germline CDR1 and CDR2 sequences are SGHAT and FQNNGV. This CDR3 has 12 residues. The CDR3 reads CASTGLNTEAFF. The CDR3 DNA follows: TGTGCCAGTACAGGGCTCAACACTGAAGCTTTCTTT.

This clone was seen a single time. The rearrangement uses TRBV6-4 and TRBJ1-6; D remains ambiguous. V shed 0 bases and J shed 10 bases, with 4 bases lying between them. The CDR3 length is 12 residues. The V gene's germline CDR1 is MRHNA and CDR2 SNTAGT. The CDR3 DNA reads TGTGCCAGCAGTGACTCGCGGTCACCCCTCCACTTT. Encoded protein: CASSDSRSPLHF.

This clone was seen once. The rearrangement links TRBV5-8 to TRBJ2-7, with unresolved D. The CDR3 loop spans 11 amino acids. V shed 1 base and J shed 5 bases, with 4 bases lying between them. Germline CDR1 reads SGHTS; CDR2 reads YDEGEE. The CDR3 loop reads CASSLRHEQYF. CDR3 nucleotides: TGTGCCAGCAGCTTGAGGCACGAGCAGTACTTC.

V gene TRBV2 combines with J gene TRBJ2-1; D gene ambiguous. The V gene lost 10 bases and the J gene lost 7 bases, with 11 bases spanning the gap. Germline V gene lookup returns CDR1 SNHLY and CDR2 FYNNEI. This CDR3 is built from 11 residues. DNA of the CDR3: TGTGCCACTGGGCTATCGAATGAGCAGTTCTTC. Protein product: CATGLSNEQFF.

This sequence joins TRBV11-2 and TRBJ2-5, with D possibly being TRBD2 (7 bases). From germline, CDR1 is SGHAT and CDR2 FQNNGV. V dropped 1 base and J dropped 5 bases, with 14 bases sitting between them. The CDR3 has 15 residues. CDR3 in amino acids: CASSLAGGLRETQYF. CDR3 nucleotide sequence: TGTGCCAGCAGCTTAGCGGGGGGCCTTCGGGAGACCCAGTACTTC.

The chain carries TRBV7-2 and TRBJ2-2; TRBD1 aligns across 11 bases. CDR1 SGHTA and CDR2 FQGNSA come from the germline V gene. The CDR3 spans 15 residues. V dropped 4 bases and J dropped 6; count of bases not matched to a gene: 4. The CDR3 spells CASSSAGQGAGELFF. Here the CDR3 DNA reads TGTGCCAGCAGCTCGGCGGGACAGGGGGCCGGGGAGCTGTTTTTT.

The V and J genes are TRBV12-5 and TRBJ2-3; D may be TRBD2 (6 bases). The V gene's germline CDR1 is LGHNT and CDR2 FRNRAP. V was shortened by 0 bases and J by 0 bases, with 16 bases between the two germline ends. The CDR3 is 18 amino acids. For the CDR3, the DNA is TGTGCTAGTGGTTTGGTACCCGACGGGAGTTCTAGCACAGATACGCAGTATTTT. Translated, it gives CASGLVPDGSSSTDTQYF.

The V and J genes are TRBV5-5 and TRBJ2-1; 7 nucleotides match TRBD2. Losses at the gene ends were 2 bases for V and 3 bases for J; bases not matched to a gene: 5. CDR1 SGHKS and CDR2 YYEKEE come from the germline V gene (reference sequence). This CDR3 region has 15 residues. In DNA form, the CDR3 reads TGTGCCAGCAGCTTTTTGGGCGGGGGCTACAATGAGCAGTTCTTC. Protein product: CASSFLGGGYNEQFF.

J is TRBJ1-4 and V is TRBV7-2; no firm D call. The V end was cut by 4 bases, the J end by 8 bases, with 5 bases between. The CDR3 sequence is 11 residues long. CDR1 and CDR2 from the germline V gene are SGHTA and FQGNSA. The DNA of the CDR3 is TGTGCCAGCAGCTCAAGCGAAAAACTGTTTTTT. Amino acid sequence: CASSSSEKLFF.

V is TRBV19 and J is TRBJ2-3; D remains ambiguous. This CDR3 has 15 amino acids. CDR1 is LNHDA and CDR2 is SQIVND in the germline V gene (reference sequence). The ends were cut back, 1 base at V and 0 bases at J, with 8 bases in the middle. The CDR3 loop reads CASSIVRASTDTQYF. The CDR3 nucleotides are TGTGCCAGTAGTATAGTTCGAGCGAGCACAGATACGCAGTATTTT.

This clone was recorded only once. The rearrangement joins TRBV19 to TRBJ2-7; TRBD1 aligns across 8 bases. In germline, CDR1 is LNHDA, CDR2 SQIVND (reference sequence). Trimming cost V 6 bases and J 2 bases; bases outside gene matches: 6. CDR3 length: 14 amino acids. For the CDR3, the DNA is TGTGCCAGTAGCCCCGGCAGGGGGCCCTACGAGCAGTACTTC. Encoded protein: CASSPGRGPYEQYF.

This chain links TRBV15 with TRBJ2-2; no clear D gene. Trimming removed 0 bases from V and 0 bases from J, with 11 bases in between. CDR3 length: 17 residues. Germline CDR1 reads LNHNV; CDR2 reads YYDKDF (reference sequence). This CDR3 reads CATSRDFASSNTGELFF. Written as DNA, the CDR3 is TGTGCCACCAGCAGAGATTTTGCGAGCTCGAACACCGGGGAGCTGTTTTTT.

CDR3 in DNA: TGTGCCAGTAGTACCCAACTAGCGGGGGGGCCGGGGGTGGAGACCCAGTACTTC. This sequence encodes CASSTQLAGGPGVETQYF. The chain uses TRBV19 and TRBJ2-5, with TRBD2 matching 13 bases. CDR1 is LNHDA and CDR2 is SQIVND in the germline V gene (reference sequence). The CDR3 covers 18 residues. After removal of 4 bases from V and 5 bases from J, the junction contained 13 bases not matched to a gene.

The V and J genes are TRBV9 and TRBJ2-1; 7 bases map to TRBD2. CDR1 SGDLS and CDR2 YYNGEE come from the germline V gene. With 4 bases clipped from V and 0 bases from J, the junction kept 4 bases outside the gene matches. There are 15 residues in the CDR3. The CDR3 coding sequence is TGTGCCAGCAGCTCTAGCGGAAACTCCTACAATGAGCAGTTCTTC. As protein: CASSSSGNSYNEQFF.

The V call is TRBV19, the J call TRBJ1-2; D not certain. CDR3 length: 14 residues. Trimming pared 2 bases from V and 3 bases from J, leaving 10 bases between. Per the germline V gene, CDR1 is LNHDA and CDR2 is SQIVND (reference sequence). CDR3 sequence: CASSIYPLDYGYTF. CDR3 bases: TGTGCCAGTAGTATATACCCGCTCGACTATGGCTACACCTTC.

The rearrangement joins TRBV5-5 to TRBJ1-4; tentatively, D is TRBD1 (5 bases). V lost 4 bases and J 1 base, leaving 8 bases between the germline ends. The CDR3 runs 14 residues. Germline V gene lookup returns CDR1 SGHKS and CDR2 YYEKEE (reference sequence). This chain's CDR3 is CASSHGGTNEKLFF. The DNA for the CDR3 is TGTGCCAGCAGCCACGGGGGAACTAATGAAAAACTGTTTTTT.

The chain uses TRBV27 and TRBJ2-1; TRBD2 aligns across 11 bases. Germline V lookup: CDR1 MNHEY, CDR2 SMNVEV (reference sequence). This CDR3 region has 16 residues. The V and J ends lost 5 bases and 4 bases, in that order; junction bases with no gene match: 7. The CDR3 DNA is TGTGCCAGCAGTCCAACCGGGACTAGCGGATACAATGAGCAGTTCTTC. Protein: CASSPTGTSGYNEQFF.

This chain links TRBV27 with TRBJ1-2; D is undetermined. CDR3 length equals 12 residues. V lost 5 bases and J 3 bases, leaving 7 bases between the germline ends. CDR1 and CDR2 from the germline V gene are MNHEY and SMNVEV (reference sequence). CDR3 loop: CASSARDYGYTF. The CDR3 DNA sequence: TGTGCCAGCAGTGCGAGGGACTATGGCTACACCTTC.

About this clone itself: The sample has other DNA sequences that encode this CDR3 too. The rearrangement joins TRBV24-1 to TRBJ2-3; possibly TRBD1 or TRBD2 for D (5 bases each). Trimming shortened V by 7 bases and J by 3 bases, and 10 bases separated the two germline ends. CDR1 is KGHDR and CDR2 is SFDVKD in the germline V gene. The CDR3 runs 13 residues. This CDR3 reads CATRGTGTDTQYF. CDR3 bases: TGTGCCACCAGAGGGACCGGGACAGATACGCAGTATTTT.

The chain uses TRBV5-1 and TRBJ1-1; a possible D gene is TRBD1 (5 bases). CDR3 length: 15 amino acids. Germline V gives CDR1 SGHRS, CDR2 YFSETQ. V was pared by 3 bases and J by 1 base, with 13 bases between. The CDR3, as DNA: TGCGCCAGCAGCTACTCGGCGGGGGGGAACACTGAAGCTTTCTTT. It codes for CASSYSAGGNTEAFF.

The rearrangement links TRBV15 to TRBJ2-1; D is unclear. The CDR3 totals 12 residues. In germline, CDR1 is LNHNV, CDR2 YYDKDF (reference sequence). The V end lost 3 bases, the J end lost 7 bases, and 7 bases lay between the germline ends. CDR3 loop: CATSRLLNEQFF. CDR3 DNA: TGTGCCACCAGCAGGCTTCTAAATGAGCAGTTCTTC.

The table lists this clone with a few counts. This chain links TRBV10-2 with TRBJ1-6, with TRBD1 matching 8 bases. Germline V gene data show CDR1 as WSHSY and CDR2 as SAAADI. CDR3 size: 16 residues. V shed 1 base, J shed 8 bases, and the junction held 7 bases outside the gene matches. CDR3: CASSELRTGKDSPLHF. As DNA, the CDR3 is TGCGCCAGCAGTGAGTTACGGACAGGGAAGGATTCACCCCTCCACTTT.

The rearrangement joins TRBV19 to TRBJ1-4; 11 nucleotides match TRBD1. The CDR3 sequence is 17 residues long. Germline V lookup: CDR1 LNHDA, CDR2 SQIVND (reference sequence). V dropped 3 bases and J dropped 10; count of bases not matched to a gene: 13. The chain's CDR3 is CASSIRTGGLSDRKLFF. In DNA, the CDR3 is TGTGCCAGTAGTATCAGGACAGGGGGCTTAAGTGACCGAAAACTGTTTTTT.

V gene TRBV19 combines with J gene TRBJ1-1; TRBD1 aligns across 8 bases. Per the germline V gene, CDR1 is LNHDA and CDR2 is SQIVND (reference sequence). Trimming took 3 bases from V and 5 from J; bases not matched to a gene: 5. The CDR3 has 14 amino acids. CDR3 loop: CASSISGGGTEAFF. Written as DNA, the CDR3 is TGTGCCAGTAGTATCTCAGGGGGCGGGACTGAAGCTTTCTTT.

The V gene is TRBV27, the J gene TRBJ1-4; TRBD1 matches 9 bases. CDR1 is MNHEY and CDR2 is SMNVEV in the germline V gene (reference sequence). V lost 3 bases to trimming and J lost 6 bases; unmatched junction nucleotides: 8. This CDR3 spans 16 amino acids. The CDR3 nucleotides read TGTGCCAGCAGTTTCGTCACAGGGGGCGGGTATGAAAAACTGTTTTTT. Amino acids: CASSFVTGGGYEKLFF. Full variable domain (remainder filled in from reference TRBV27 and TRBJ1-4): EAQVTQNPRYLITVTGKKLTVTCSQNMNHEYMSWYRQDPGLGLRQIYYSMNVEVTDKGDVPEGYKVSRKEKRNFPLILESPSPNQTSLYFCASSFVTGGGYEKLFFGSGTQLSVL.

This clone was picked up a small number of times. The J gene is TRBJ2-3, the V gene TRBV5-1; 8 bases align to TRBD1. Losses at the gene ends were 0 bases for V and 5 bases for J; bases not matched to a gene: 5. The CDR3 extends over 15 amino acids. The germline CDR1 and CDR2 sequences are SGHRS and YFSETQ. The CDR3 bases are TGCGCCAGCAGCTTGGGCCAGGGGGCCTTAGATACGCAGTATTTT. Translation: CASSLGQGALDTQYF.

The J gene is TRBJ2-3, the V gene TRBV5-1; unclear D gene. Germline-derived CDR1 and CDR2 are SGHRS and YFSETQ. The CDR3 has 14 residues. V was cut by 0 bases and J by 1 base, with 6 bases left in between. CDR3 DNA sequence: TGCGCCAGCAGCTTGGCCCCGGGCACAGATACGCAGTATTTT. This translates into CASSLAPGTDTQYF.

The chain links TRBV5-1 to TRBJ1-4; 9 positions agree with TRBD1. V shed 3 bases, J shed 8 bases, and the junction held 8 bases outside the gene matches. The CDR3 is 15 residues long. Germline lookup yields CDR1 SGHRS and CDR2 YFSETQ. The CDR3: CASSSTTGGNEKLFF. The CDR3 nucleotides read TGCGCCAGCAGCTCGACGACAGGGGGAAACGAAAAACTGTTTTTT.

Written as DNA, the CDR3 is TGTGCCAGTAGTATAGGTGCGGGGGGCGTAGATACGCAGTATTTT. It codes for CASSIGAGGVDTQYF. The chain has TRBV19 and TRBJ2-3; 8 positions match TRBD2. This CDR3 is built from 15 residues. CDR1 is LNHDA, CDR2 SQIVND, per germline (reference sequence). Unmatched junction bases numbered 5, after V lost 1 base and J lost 5 bases.

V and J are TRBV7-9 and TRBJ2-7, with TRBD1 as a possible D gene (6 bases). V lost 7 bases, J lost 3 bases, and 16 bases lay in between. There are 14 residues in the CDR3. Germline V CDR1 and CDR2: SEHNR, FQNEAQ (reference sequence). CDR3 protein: CASNRGGKGYEQYF. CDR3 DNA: TGTGCCAGCAACCGAGGGGGAAAGGGCTACGAGCAGTACTTC.